The 28 T cell receptor beta chains reported below all come from one sample, sequenced in a study of shared clonotypes between healthy human individuals. The protocol was immunoSEQ multiplex PCR, while the TCRdb copy is restricted to in-frame clones and leaves out a portion. Seen here are 2,500,000 or so clones, over 85% observed once, and the top ten hold 0.36%. The sequencing sample was made of naive CD4+ T cells from PBMCs. The subset denotes: CD45RA+ positively selected. The source is a man aged 18 to 30 in good health. Some clones in this sample may be carry-over from other donors' samples.

About this clone: This same CDR3 is encoded by further DNA sequences in the sample. The gene calls are TRBV20-1 and TRBJ2-3; no definite D call. V was trimmed by 2 bases and J by 6 bases, leaving 3 bases between them. CDR1 and CDR2 (germline): DFQATT, SNEGSKA (reference sequence). This CDR3 contains 10 residues. CDR3 residues: CSARSDTQYF. For the CDR3, the DNA is TGCAGTGCTAGATCCGATACGCAGTATTTT.

CDR3 sequence reads: CASSFLRGPHGYTF. In DNA, the CDR3 is TGTGCCAGCAGTTTTCTCCGGGGGCCTCACGGCTACACCTTC. J is TRBJ1-2 and V is TRBV27; TRBD1 is a possible D gene (6 bases). This CDR3 region has 14 residues. Trimming took 3 bases from V and 8 from J, leaving 16 bases between them. Germline loops: CDR1 MNHEY, CDR2 SMNVEV (reference sequence).

J is TRBJ2-1 and V is TRBV7-2; D unresolved. The CDR3 runs to 13 residues. CDR1 is SGHTA, CDR2 FQGNSA, per germline. Trimming removed 4 bases from V and 5 bases from J, with 9 bases in between. The chain's CDR3 is CASSWLLHNEQFF. The CDR3 coding sequence is TGTGCCAGCAGCTGGTTACTTCACAATGAGCAGTTCTTC.

The DNA for the CDR3 is TGCGCCAGCAGCTCCCTCCCCCCTAGCGGGAAGAATGAGCAGTTCTTC. It codes for CASSSLPPSGKNEQFF. V is TRBV5-1 and J is TRBJ2-1, with TRBD2 matching over 9 bases. The V segment lost 3 bases and the J segment 7 bases; nucleotides outside the gene matches: 11. This CDR3 comprises 16 residues. Germline CDR1 is SGHRS and CDR2 is YFSETQ.

V is TRBV7-6 and J is TRBJ2-1; the match to TRBD2 covers 12 bases. The CDR3 is 17 residues long. The ends lost 4 bases at V and 4 bases at J; junction bases unmatched: 8. In germline, CDR1 is SGHVS, CDR2 FNYEAQ. Here the CDR3 DNA reads TGTGCCAGCAGCTCACTCGAACTAGCGGGAGGATACAATGAGCAGTTCTTC. It specifies CASSSLELAGGYNEQFF.

In this sample, this clone turned up once. This rearrangement joins TRBV10-3 to TRBJ2-7; the D call may be TRBD1 or TRBD2 (5 bases each). The CDR3 is made up of 17 amino acids. CDR1 is ENHRY, CDR2 SYGVKD, per germline. V was pared by 1 base and J by 0 bases, with 16 bases between. The CDR3 protein is CAISELEGSPTSYEQYF. The CDR3 nucleotides read TGTGCCATCAGTGAGTTAGAGGGGTCCCCGACCTCCTACGAGCAGTACTTC.

The rearrangement uses TRBV9 and TRBJ2-1; 7 nucleotides match TRBD2. Germline-derived CDR1 and CDR2 are SGDLS and YYNGEE. J was trimmed by 0 bases and V by 5 bases; bases with no gene match: 5. The CDR3 runs 15 residues. The CDR3 DNA reads as TGTGCCAGCAGGGGGGACTACAACTCCTACAATGAGCAGTTCTTC. It translates to CASRGDYNSYNEQFF.

As concerns this clone: The same CDR3 arises from other DNA sequences in this sample as well. The V gene is TRBV5-1, the J gene TRBJ2-2; tentatively, D is TRBD2 (5 bases). Per the germline V gene, CDR1 is SGHRS and CDR2 is YFSETQ. The CDR3 length is 14 residues. V shed 4 bases and J shed 4 bases, with 11 bases lying between them. The CDR3 here is CASSPGSSTGELFF. The CDR3, as DNA: TGCGCCAGCAGCCCGGGGTCGAGCACCGGGGAGCTGTTTTTT.

As for this clone: The identical CDR3 is also encoded by other nucleotide sequences in the sample. The chain links TRBV5-1 to TRBJ1-1; 8 bases map to TRBD1. Trimming removed 5 bases from V and 5 bases from J; junction bases left unmatched: 5. The germline gives CDR1 SGHRS, CDR2 YFSETQ. The CDR3 loop spans 13 amino acids. The CDR3 protein is CASRGQGGTEAFF. CDR3 DNA: TGCGCCAGCAGAGGACAGGGCGGAACTGAAGCTTTCTTT.

This chain links TRBV2 with TRBJ2-3, with TRBD1 as a possible D gene (5 bases). Germline V gene data show CDR1 as SNHLY and CDR2 as FYNNEI. This CDR3 region has 13 residues. Trimming cost V 7 bases and J 2 bases, with 10 bases left between them. CDR3 loop: CASTQGLTDTQYF. The CDR3 nucleotides read TGTGCCAGCACCCAGGGCCTCACAGATACGCAGTATTTT.

The J gene is TRBJ2-7, the V gene TRBV9; 8 positions match TRBD2. Germline CDR1 reads SGDLS; CDR2 reads YYNGEE. This CDR3 comprises 14 residues. V lost 4 bases, J lost 5 bases, and 8 bases stayed unmatched. The CDR3 reads CASSNIAGSHEQYF. The CDR3, as DNA: TGTGCCAGCAGCAATATAGCGGGATCGCACGAGCAGTACTTC.

The rearrangement uses TRBV2 and TRBJ1-5; TRBD1 matches 9 bases. After removal of 7 bases from V and 6 bases from J, the junction contained 7 bases not matched to a gene. CDR3 length: 14 residues. CDR1 and CDR2 (germline): SNHLY, FYNNEI. The CDR3 loop is CASKGQGTGQPQHF. The DNA for the CDR3 is TGTGCCAGCAAGGGACAGGGTACAGGTCAGCCCCAGCATTTT.

The chain joins TRBV5-4 to TRBJ2-1; 13 nucleotides match TRBD2. This CDR3 contains 19 residues. V lost 4 bases and J lost 3; bases outside the gene matches: 13. The germline V gene encodes CDR1 SGHNT and CDR2 YYREEE (reference sequence). The chain's CDR3 is CASSPPPGTSGKVYNEQFF. CDR3 nucleotide sequence: TGTGCCAGCAGCCCTCCACCCGGGACTAGCGGGAAGGTCTACAATGAGCAGTTCTTC.

J is TRBJ1-1 and V is TRBV19; D might be TRBD1 (5 bases). Germline lookup yields CDR1 LNHDA and CDR2 SQIVND (reference sequence). The CDR3 has 14 residues. V was shortened by 7 bases and J by 1 base, with 13 bases between the two germline ends. The CDR3 sequence is CASMQGPWNTEAFF. The CDR3, as DNA: TGTGCCAGTATGCAGGGTCCATGGAACACTGAAGCTTTCTTT.

The chain has TRBV14 and TRBJ1-6; D gene unclear. V was clipped by 4 bases and J by 6 bases, with 10 bases between them. The CDR3 covers 14 residues. Germline V gives CDR1 SGHDN, CDR2 FVKESK. CDR3 in DNA: TGTGCCAGCAGCCTCCAGTGGGGTAATTCACCCCTCCACTTT. Protein product: CASSLQWGNSPLHF. Filled out from reference TRBV14 and TRBJ1-6, the complete variable domain reads EAGVTQFPSHSVIEKGQTVTLRCDPISGHDNLYWYRRVMGKEIKFLLHFVKESKQDESGMPNNRFLAERTGGTYSTLKVQPAELEDSGVYFCASSLQWGNSPLHFGNGTRLTVT.

The V call is TRBV30, the J call TRBJ2-7, with 9 bases identical to TRBD1. Germline trimming cut 3 bases from V and 5 bases from J; bases unmatched to any gene: 5. Germline assignment: CDR1 GTSNPN and CDR2 SVGIG (reference sequence). This CDR3 is 13 amino acids long. In DNA form, the CDR3 reads TGTGCCTGGAGCCAGACAGGGGGGGACGAGCAGTACTTC. Protein: CAWSQTGGDEQYF.

This chain links TRBV5-1 with TRBJ1-2, with a weak D call TRBD1 (6 bases). This CDR3 is 14 amino acids long. The V end lost 5 bases, the J end lost 3 bases, and 14 bases lay between the germline ends. The germline V gene encodes CDR1 SGHRS and CDR2 YFSETQ. CDR3 protein: CASSQIGGDYGYTF. In nucleotides, the CDR3 is TGCGCCAGCAGTCAAATCGGGGGCGACTATGGCTACACCTTC.

This chain's CDR3 is CAISESTRGGRTEYF. The CDR3 DNA reads TGTGCCATCAGTGAGTCGACTCGCGGCGGGAGAACGGAGTACTTC. V and J are TRBV10-3 and TRBJ2-7; TRBD2 matches 7 bases. With V trimmed by 0 bases and J by 11 bases, 13 bases remained unmatched. The CDR3 runs to 15 residues. Germline V gene lookup returns CDR1 ENHRY and CDR2 SYGVKD.

Of note for this clone: The same CDR3 is also encoded by other DNA sequences in this sample. The chain has TRBV18 and TRBJ1-1; no reliable D call. The V and J ends lost 2 bases and 2 bases respectively, with 6 bases between them. Germline CDR1 KGHSH, CDR2 LQKENI. This CDR3 spans 13 amino acids. The CDR3: CASSPGVNTEAFF. CDR3 nucleotide sequence: TGTGCCAGCTCACCAGGGGTCAACACTGAAGCTTTCTTT.

This chain joins TRBV14 and TRBJ2-1; no clear D gene. The CDR3 has 12 amino acids. The germline gives CDR1 SGHDN, CDR2 FVKESK. V lost 4 bases to trimming and J lost 7 bases, with 8 bases between them. CDR3 coding DNA: TGTGCCAGCAGCCCGACACGAAATGAGCAGTTCTTC. Its protein is CASSPTRNEQFF.

The rearrangement joins TRBV30 to TRBJ1-1; perhaps TRBD1 as D (5 bases). Germline loops: CDR1 GTSNPN, CDR2 SVGIG (reference sequence). This CDR3 contains 12 residues. Trimming left V 4 bases short and J 4 bases short, with 10 bases between. CDR3 bases: TGTGCCTGGAAGGGGAGGGGCACTGAAGCTTTCTTT. This gives the protein CAWKGRGTEAFF. Based on the CDR3 plus reference TRBV30 and TRBJ1-1, the full variable domain is SQTIHQWPATLVQPVGSPLSLECTVEGTSNPNLYWYRQAAGRGLQLLFYSVGIGQISSEVPQNLSASRPQDRQFILSSKKLLLSDSGFYLCAWKGRGTEAFFGQGTRLTVV.

The chain carries TRBV25-1 and TRBJ2-5; D could derive from TRBD1 or TRBD2 (6 bases each). Trimming cost V 6 bases and J 4 bases, with 27 bases left between them. Germline lookup yields CDR1 MGHDK and CDR2 SYGVNS. The CDR3 spans 18 residues. DNA for the CDR3: TGTGCCAGCAGCCCCCCTCCCGGCACAAGCAAGGGGGGAGAGACCCAGTACTTC. It is translated as CASSPPPGTSKGGETQYF.

This chain uses TRBV6-5 with TRBJ2-2; TRBD2 might be the D (6 bases). The CDR3 loop spans 15 amino acids. Trimming left V 3 bases short and J 5 bases short, with 13 bases between. CDR1 is MNHEY and CDR2 is SVGAGI in the germline V gene. The CDR3 DNA follows: TGTGCCAGCAGTTATAACCGGGACTCAACCGGGGAGCTGTTTTTT. This codes for CASSYNRDSTGELFF.

As concerns this clone: The same CDR3 is also encoded by other DNA sequences in this sample. Here the CDR3 DNA reads TGTGCCAGCAGCCTCCAGGGGGGGGACACTGAAGCTTTCTTT. It specifies CASSLQGGDTEAFF. The chain has TRBV7-2 and TRBJ1-1, with 7 bases fitting TRBD1. This CDR3 is built from 14 residues. Germline assignment: CDR1 SGHTA and CDR2 FQGNSA. V lost 5 bases to trimming and J lost 3 bases; unmatched junction nucleotides: 6.

Here the CDR3 reads CAFRPGTGNTGELFF. The CDR3, as DNA: TGTGCCTTTCGCCCTGGGACAGGGAACACCGGGGAGCTGTTTTTT. The rearrangement joins TRBV30 to TRBJ2-2; 8 bases are shared with TRBD1. CDR3 length: 15 residues. V lost 7 bases and J lost 1; bases outside the gene matches: 8. The germline gives CDR1 GTSNPN, CDR2 SVGIG (reference sequence).

The genes are TRBV5-1 and TRBJ2-2; TRBD2 matches at 11 bases. The CDR3 has 16 residues. The ends lost 3 bases at V and 6 bases at J; junction bases unmatched: 7. Germline lookup yields CDR1 SGHRS and CDR2 YFSETQ. The CDR3 bases are TGCGCCAGCAGCTCAACTAGCGGGAGTAGCCCCGGGGAGCTGTTTTTT. Protein product: CASSSTSGSSPGELFF.

V gene TRBV5-8 combines with J gene TRBJ2-1; 7 bases are a match to TRBD2. V gave up 2 bases and J gave up 7 bases; unmatched junction bases: 6. This CDR3 region has 14 residues. CDR1 and CDR2 (germline): SGHTS, YDEGEE. DNA of the CDR3: TGTGCCAGCAGCTTCTGGGGGAGGGGTAATGAGCAGTTCTTC. Its translation is CASSFWGRGNEQFF.

The chain has TRBV18 and TRBJ2-5; the match to TRBD2 covers 9 bases. The ends lost 0 bases at V and 6 bases at J; junction bases unmatched: 11. The germline gives CDR1 KGHSH, CDR2 LQKENI. This CDR3 comprises 17 residues. The CDR3 protein is CASSPPTLAGLSKTQYF. The CDR3 nucleotides are TGTGCCAGCTCACCACCCACCCTAGCGGGGCTTTCGAAGACCCAGTACTTC. Full variable domain (outside the CDR3, taken from reference TRBV18 and TRBJ2-5): NAGVMQNPRHLVRRRGQEARLRCSPMKGHSHVYWYRQLPEEGLKFMVYLQKENIIDESGMPKERFSAEFPKEGPSILRIQQVVRGDSAAYFCASSPPTLAGLSKTQYFGPGTRLLVL.